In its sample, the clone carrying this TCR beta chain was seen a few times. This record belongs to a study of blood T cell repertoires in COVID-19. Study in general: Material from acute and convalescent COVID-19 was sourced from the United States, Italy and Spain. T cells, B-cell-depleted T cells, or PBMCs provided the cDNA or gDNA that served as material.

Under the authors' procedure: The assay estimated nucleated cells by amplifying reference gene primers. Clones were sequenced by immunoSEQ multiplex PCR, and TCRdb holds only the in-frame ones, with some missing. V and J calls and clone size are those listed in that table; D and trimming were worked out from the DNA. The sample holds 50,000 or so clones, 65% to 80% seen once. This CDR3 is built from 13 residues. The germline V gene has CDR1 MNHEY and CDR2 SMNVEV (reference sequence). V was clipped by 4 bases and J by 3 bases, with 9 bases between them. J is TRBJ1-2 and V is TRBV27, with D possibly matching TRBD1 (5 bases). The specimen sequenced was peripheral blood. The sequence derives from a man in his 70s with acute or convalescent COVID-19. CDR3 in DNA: TGTGCCAGCAGTTGGGGCGGCTACTATGGCTACACCTTC. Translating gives CASSWGGYYGYTF.